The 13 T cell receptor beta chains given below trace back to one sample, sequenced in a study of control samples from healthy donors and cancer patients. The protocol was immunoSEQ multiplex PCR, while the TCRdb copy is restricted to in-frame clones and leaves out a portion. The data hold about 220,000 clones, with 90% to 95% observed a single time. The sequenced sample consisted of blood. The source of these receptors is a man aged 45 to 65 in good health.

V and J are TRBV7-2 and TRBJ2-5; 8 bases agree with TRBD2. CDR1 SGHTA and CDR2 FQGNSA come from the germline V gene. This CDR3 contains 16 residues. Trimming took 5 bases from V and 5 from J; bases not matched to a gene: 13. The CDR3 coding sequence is TGTGCCAGCAGCCCCAACCCTAGCGGGTTTAGGGAGACCCAGTACTTC. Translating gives CASSPNPSGFRETQYF.

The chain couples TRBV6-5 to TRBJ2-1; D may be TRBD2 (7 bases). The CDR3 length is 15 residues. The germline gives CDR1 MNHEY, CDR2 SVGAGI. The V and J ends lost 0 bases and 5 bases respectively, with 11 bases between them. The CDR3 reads CASSYSGGRDNEQFF. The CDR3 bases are TGTGCCAGCAGTTACTCGGGGGGGCGGGACAATGAGCAGTTCTTC.

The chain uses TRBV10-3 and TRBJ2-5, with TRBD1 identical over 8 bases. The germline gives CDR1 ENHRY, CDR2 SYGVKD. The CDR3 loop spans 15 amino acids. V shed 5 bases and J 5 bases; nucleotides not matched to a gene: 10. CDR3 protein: CAISSRTGLWETQYF. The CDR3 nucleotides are TGTGCCATCAGTTCCCGGACAGGGCTTTGGGAGACCCAGTACTTC.

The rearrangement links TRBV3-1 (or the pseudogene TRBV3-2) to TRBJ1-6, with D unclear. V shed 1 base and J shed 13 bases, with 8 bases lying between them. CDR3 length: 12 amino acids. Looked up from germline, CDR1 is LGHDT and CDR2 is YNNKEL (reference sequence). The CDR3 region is CASSQGTGPLHF. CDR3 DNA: TGTGCCAGCAGCCAAGGAACTGGTCCCCTCCACTTT.

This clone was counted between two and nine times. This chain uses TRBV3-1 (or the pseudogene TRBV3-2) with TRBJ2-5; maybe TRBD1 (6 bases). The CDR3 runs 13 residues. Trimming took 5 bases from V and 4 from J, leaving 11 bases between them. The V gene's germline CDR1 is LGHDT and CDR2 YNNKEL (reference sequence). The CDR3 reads CASSLTGGETQYF. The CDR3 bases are TGTGCCAGCAGCTTGACAGGTGGAGAGACCCAGTACTTC.

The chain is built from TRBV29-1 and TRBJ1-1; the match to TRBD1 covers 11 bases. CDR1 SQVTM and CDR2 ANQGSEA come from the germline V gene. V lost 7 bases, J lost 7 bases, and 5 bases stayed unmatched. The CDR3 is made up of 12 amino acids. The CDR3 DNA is TGCAGCGGGACAGGGGGCGAAAGTGAAGCTTTCTTT. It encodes CSGTGGESEAFF.

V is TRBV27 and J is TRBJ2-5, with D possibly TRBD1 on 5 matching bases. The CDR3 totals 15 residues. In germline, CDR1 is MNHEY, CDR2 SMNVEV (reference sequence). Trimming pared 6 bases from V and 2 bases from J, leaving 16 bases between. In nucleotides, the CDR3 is TGTGCCAGCAGCTTTGTTGGGGCTAAGCAAGAGACCCAGTACTTC. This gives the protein CASSFVGAKQETQYF.

Written as DNA, the CDR3 is TGCGCCAGCAGTGGGTCCTTTCTCGGGCCCCAGCATTTT. Its translation: CASSGSFLGPQHF. The genes are TRBV4-1 and TRBJ1-5; unclear D gene. The CDR3 runs 13 residues. Germline V lookup: CDR1 MGHRA, CDR2 YSYEKL. V was shortened by 6 bases and J by 9 bases, with 15 bases between the two germline ends.

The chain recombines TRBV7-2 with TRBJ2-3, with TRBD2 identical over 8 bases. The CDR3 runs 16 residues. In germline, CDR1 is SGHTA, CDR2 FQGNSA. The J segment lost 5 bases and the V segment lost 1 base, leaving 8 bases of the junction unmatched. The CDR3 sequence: CASSLGFTAGVDTQYF. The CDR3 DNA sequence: TGTGCCAGCAGCTTAGGTTTTACAGCGGGGGTAGATACGCAGTATTTT. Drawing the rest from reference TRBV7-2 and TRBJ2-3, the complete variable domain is GAGVSQSPSNKVTEKGKDVELRCDPISGHTALYWYRQSLGQGLEFLIYFQGNSAPDKSGLPSDRFSAERTGGSVSTLTIQRTQQEDSAVYLCASSLGFTAGVDTQYFGPGTRLTVL.

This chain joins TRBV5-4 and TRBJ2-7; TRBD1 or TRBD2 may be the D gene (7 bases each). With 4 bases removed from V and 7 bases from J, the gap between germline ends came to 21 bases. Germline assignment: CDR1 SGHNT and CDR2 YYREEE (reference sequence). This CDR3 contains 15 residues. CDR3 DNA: TGTGCCAGCAGCCTGGACAGGCTTGACGGGGGGGAGCAGTACGTC. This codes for CASSLDRLDGGEQYV.

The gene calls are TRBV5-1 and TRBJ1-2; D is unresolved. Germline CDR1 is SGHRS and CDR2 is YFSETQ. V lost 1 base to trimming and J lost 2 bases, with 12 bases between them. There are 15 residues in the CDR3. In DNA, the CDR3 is TGCGCCAGCAGCTTGAGAGGCGACTTAAACTATGGCTACACCTTC. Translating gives CASSLRGDLNYGYTF. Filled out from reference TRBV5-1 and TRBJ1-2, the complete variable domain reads KAGVTQTPRYLIKTRGQQVTLSCSPISGHRSVSWYQQTPGQGLQFLFEYFSETQRNKGNFPGRFSGRQFSNSRSEMNVSTLELGDSALYLCASSLRGDLNYGYTFGSGTRLTVV.

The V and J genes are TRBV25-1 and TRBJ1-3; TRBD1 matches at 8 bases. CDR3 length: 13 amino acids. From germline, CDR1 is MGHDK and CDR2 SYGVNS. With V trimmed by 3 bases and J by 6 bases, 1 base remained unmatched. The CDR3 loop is CASSEQGANTIYF. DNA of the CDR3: TGTGCCAGCAGTGAGCAGGGGGCAAACACCATATATTTT.

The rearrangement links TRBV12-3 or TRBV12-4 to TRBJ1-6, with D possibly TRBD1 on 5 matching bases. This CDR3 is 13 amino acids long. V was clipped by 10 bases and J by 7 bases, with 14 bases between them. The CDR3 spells CAIGGQQNSPLHF. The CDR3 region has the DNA TGTGCCATCGGGGGTCAGCAAAATTCACCCCTCCACTTT.